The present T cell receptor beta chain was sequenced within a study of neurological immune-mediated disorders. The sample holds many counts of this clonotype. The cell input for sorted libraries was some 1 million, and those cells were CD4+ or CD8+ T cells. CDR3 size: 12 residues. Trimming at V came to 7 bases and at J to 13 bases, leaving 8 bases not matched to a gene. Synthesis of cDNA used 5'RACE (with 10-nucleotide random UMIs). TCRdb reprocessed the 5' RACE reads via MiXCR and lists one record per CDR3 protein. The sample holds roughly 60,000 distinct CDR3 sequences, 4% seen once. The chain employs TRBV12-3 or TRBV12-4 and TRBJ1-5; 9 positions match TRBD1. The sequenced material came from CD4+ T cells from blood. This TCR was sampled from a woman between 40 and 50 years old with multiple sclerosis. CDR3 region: CASTDRQGGQHF. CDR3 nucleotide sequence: TGTGCCAGCACCGACAGACAGGGGGGTCAGCATTTT.